One sample yielded the 12 T cell receptor beta chains listed below, sequenced in a study of shared clonotypes between healthy human individuals. Measured with immunoSEQ multiplex PCR; TCRdb has only the in-frame clones, and not every one. The data hold 2.3 million or so clones, with 85% to 95% observed a single time. The sequenced sample was naive CD4+ T cells from PBMCs. Subset here: CD45RA+ positively selected. These receptors originate from a young man in good health. Some clones in this sample may be carry-over from other donors' samples.

The V and J genes are TRBV15 and TRBJ2-2; no reliable D call. V dropped 0 bases and J dropped 6 bases, with 11 bases sitting between them. The germline V gene encodes CDR1 LNHNV and CDR2 YYDKDF (reference sequence). The CDR3 loop spans 15 amino acids. DNA for the CDR3: TGTGCCACCAGCAGAGATCAACGGGCGCCCGGGGAGCTGTTTTTT. It yields the protein CATSRDQRAPGELFF.

This clone appeared a single time. The CDR3 sequence: CASSYSPPGAQQPQHF. For the CDR3, the DNA is TGTGCCAGCAGTTACTCCCCCCCCGGGGCCCAGCAACCCCAGCATTTT. The chain couples TRBV6-6 to TRBJ1-5, with D perhaps matching TRBD1 (5 bases). The CDR3 has 16 amino acids. The germline V and J ends were trimmed by 0 bases and 10 bases, with 19 bases remaining between them. Per germline, CDR1 MNHNY and CDR2 SVGAGI (reference sequence).

The chain links TRBV30 to TRBJ2-5; 9 bases map to TRBD1. The CDR3 is 12 amino acids. V gave up 5 bases and J gave up 5 bases; unmatched junction bases: 3. Germline CDR1 GTSNPN, CDR2 SVGIG (reference sequence). The CDR3 protein is CAWGTGSETQYF. The CDR3 DNA follows: TGTGCCTGGGGGACAGGGTCGGAGACCCAGTACTTC.

This chain uses TRBV7-8 with TRBJ2-2, with 9 positions matching TRBD2. Unmatched junction bases numbered 5, after V lost 0 bases and J lost 0 bases. The germline V gene encodes CDR1 SGHVS and CDR2 FQNEAQ. The CDR3 runs to 18 residues. Here the CDR3 reads CASSLASASGTNTGELFF. CDR3 sequence (DNA): TGTGCCAGCAGCTTAGCGAGCGCTAGCGGGACGAACACCGGGGAGCTGTTTTTT.

This rearrangement joins TRBV4-3 to TRBJ1-1; D is undetermined. Germline loops: CDR1 LGHNA, CDR2 YSLEER. The CDR3 has 16 residues. Trimming took 0 bases from V and 1 from J, leaving 12 bases between them. The CDR3 DNA sequence: TGCGCCAGCAGCCAAGATCTCGTTGGTCAGAACACTGAAGCTTTCTTT. It translates to CASSQDLVGQNTEAFF.

V is TRBV11-2 and J is TRBJ2-1; 12 bases map to TRBD2. CDR1 and CDR2 (germline): SGHAT, FQNNGV. The CDR3 spans 17 residues. V gave up 3 bases and J gave up 2 bases; unmatched junction bases: 5. The CDR3 loop is CASSLLAGGLPYNEQFF. CDR3 DNA sequence: TGTGCCAGCAGCTTGCTAGCGGGAGGGCTCCCCTACAATGAGCAGTTCTTC.

This clone was counted a single time. V and J are TRBV6-1 and TRBJ2-7; D gene uncertain. Germline loops: CDR1 MNHNS, CDR2 SASEGT. The CDR3 length is 12 residues. Between the trimmed V and J ends, which lost 2 bases and 9 bases, there was a span of 11 bases. In DNA, the CDR3 is TGTGCCAGCAGTGAATTTTCGAGAGGGCAGTACTTC. It is translated as CASSEFSRGQYF.

The V call is TRBV6-1, the J call TRBJ1-2; unclear D gene. The V and J ends lost 6 bases and 8 bases respectively, with 13 bases between them. The CDR3 runs to 12 residues. Germline CDR1 and CDR2: MNHNS and SASEGT. The CDR3 DNA is TGTGCCAGCAGGAAGACGCGAGAGGGCTACACCTTC. Protein: CASRKTREGYTF.

V usage is TRBV19 and J usage is TRBJ2-6; unclear D gene. Germline V gene data show CDR1 as LNHDA and CDR2 as SQIVND (reference sequence). The CDR3 totals 14 residues. V shed 3 bases and J shed 6 bases, with 9 bases lying between them. The CDR3 DNA sequence: TGTGCCAGTAGTATGCCCACTGAGGCCAACGTCCTGACTTTC. It specifies CASSMPTEANVLTF.

This clone showed up just once. V gene TRBV19 combines with J gene TRBJ2-2; TRBD1 might be the D (6 bases). The length of the CDR3 is 16 residues. The V and J ends lost 5 bases and 0 bases respectively, with 13 bases between them. The germline gives CDR1 LNHDA, CDR2 SQIVND (reference sequence). The CDR3 DNA follows: TGTGCCAGTAGTGTTCGACAGGCCGCGAACACCGGGGAGCTGTTTTTT. This encodes CASSVRQAANTGELFF. Based on the CDR3 plus reference TRBV19 and TRBJ2-2, the full variable domain is DGGITQSPKYLFRKEGQNVTLSCEQNLNHDAMYWYRQDPGQGLRLIYYSQIVNDFQKGDIAEGYSVSREKKESFPLTVTSAQKNPTAFYLCASSVRQAANTGELFFGEGSRLTVL.

The chain has TRBV18 and TRBJ2-1; 11 bases map to TRBD2. Unmatched junction bases numbered 13, after V lost 1 base and J lost 5 bases. The germline gives CDR1 KGHSH, CDR2 LQKENI. The CDR3 length is 19 residues. CDR3 bases: TGTGCCAGCTCACCACGGCCCACCTCGGGACTAGCGGTCCACAATGAGCAGTTCTTC. This sequence encodes CASSPRPTSGLAVHNEQFF.

The chain links TRBV5-1 to TRBJ1-1, with TRBD1 matching over 8 bases. This CDR3 has 17 residues. Germline V lookup: CDR1 SGHRS, CDR2 YFSETQ. V gave up 1 base and J gave up 3 bases; unmatched junction bases: 11. CDR3 DNA: TGCGCCAGCAGCTTGAGGCCCAGCACAGGGGGGGACACTGAAGCTTTCTTT. Translating it yields CASSLRPSTGGDTEAFF.